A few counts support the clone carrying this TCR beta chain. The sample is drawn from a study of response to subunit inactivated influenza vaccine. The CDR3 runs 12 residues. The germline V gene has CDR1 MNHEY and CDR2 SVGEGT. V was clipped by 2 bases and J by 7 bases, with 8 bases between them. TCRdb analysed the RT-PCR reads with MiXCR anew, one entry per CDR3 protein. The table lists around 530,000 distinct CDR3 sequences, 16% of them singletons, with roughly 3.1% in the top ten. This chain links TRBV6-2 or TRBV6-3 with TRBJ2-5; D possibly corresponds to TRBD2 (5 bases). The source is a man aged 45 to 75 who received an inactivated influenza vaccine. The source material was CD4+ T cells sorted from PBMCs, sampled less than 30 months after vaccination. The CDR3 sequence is CASSYTGGTQYF. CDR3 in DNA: TGTGCCAGCAGTTACACCGGAGGGACCCAGTACTTC.